Described below is a single T cell receptor (beta chain) sequence and its context. V lost 5 bases and J 4 bases, leaving 15 bases between the germline ends. The CDR3 loop spans 15 amino acids. Germline loops: CDR1 KGHSH, CDR2 LQKENI. The sample belongs to a study of blood T cell repertoires in COVID-19. Study in general: The study drew acute and convalescent COVID-19 samples from the United States, Italy and Spain.

Per the study methods: Amplified reference gene primers provided the basis for estimating nucleated cell counts. Only in-frame clones appear in the TCRdb table, and some are missing; sequencing was by immunoSEQ multiplex PCR. V and J calls and clone size are those listed in that table; D and trimming were worked out from the DNA. The data contain roughly 300,000 clones, 86% of them seen just once; the ten biggest clones take up around 1.5%. The sequence was obtained from a woman in her 50s with acute or convalescent COVID-19. The chain has TRBV18 and TRBJ1-5, with D unresolved. The sample taken for sequencing was peripheral blood. The CDR3 loop reads CASSSQENQNQPQHF. The CDR3 coding sequence is TGTGCCAGCTCATCCCAGGAAAATCAAAATCAGCCCCAGCATTTT.